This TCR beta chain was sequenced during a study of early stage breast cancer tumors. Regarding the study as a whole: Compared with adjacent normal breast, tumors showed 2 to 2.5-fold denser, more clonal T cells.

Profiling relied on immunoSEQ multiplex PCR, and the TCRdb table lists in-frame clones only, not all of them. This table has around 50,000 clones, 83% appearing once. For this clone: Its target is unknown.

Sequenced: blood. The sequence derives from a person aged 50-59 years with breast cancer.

This CDR3 reads CASIGTSGFGQYF. The CDR3 coding sequence is TGTGCCAGCATTGGTACTAGCGGCTTCGGGCAGTACTTC. This sequence joins TRBV2 and TRBJ2-7, with 8 bases aligning to TRBD2. The CDR3 totals 13 residues. The germline CDR1 and CDR2 sequences are SNHLY and FYNNEI. The trim removed 7 bases at V and 9 bases at J, leaving 11 bases unmatched. Complete variable domain (other parts from reference TRBV2 and TRBJ2-7): EPEVTQTPSHQVTQMGQEVILRCVPISNHLYFYWYRQILGQKVEFLVSFYNNEISEKSEIFDDQFSVERPDGSNFTLKIRSTKLEDSAMYFCASIGTSGFGQYFGPGTRLTVT.